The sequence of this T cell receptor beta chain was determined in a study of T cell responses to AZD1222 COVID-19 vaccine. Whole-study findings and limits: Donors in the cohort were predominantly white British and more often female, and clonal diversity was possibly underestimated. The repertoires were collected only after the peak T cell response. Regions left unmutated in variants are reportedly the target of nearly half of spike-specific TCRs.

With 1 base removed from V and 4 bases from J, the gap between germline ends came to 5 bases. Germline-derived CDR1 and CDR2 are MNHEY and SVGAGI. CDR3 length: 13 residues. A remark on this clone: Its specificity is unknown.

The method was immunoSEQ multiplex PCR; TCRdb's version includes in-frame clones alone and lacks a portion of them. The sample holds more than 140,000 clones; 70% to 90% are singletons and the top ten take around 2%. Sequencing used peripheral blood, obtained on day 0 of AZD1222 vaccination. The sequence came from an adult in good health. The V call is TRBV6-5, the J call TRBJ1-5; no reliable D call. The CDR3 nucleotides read TGTGCCAGCAGTTACTTGGTTAATCAGCCCCAGCATTTT. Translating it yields CASSYLVNQPQHF.